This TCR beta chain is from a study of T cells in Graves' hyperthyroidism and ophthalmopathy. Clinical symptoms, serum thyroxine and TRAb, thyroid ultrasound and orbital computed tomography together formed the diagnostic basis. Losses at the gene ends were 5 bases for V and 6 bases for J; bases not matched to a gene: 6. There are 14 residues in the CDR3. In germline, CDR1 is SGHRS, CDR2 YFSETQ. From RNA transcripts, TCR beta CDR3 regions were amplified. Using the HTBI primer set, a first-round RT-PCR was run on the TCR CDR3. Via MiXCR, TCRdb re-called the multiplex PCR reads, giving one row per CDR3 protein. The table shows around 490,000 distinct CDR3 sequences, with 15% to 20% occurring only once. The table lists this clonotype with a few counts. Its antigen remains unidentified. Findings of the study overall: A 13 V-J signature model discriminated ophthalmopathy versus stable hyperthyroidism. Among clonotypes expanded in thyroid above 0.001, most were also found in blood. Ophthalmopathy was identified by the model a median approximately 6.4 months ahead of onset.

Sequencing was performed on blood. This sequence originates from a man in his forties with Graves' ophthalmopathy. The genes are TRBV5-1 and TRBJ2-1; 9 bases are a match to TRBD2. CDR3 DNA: TGCGCCAGCAGACCAGCGGGGGGAAGCAATGAGCAGTTCTTC. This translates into CASRPAGGSNEQFF.